This T cell receptor (beta chain) is from a study of shared clonotypes between healthy human individuals. The CDR3 length is 11 residues. CDR1 and CDR2 (germline): SQVTM, ANQGSEA. Between the trimmed V and J ends, which lost 2 bases and 5 bases, there was a span of 3 bases. This clone was seen once. TCRdb's table, derived via immunoSEQ multiplex PCR, lists solely in-frame clones and lacks some. The sample includes around 990,000 clones, about 72% seen only once; the top ten take over 0.8%. The receptor was isolated from a man aged 18 to 29 in good health. Some clones in this sample may be carry-over from other donors' samples. The sample taken for sequencing was memory CD4+ T cells from PBMCs. Subset specified: CD45RA-negative fraction. The genes are TRBV29-1 and TRBJ2-2; D remains unclear. The CDR3 reads CSVEKTGELFF. In DNA, the CDR3 is TGCAGCGTTGAAAAGACCGGGGAGCTGTTTTTT.